This entry lists 19 T cell receptor beta chains sequenced from one sample in a study of cytotoxic CD8 clonotypes in ibrutinib-treated CLL. Using immunoSEQ multiplex PCR, the repertoire was profiled, and TCRdb retains in-frame clones only, with some absent. The table lists 110,000 or so clones, roughly 60% of them singletons. The sequencing here drew on PBMCs, taken after 24 months of ibrutinib treatment. Receptors were obtained from a human donor with chronic lymphocytic leukemia.

Only a few counts were recorded for this clone. The chain joins TRBV6-1 to TRBJ2-7; D possibly corresponds to TRBD1 (6 bases). Trimming left V 4 bases short and J 3 bases short, with 16 bases between. The germline V gene has CDR1 MNHNS and CDR2 SASEGT. The CDR3 contains 15 residues. The CDR3 reads CASSGDPTGNYEQYF. DNA for the CDR3: TGTGCCAGCAGTGGAGACCCGACAGGCAACTACGAGCAGTACTTC.

The table lists this clone with a count of one. The V call is TRBV10-2, the J call TRBJ1-1; TRBD1 matches at 8 bases. The germline V gene has CDR1 WSHSY and CDR2 SAAADI. V lost 9 bases, J lost 4 bases, and 19 bases stayed unmatched. This CDR3 has 17 residues. The CDR3 is CARSSPNTGGEGTEAFF. In nucleotides, the CDR3 is TGCGCCAGAAGCTCCCCTAACACAGGGGGAGAGGGCACTGAAGCTTTCTTT.

The chain employs TRBV15 and TRBJ1-2, with 7 nucleotides matching TRBD1. The CDR3 covers 18 residues. The V gene end was trimmed by 0 bases and the J gene end by 7 bases; junction bases not matched to a gene: 17. Germline-derived CDR1 and CDR2 are LNHNV and YYDKDF (reference sequence). The CDR3 DNA reads as TGTGCCACCAGCAGAGAGGGGTCGAGAGGAGGGGGCTTGGGTGGCTACACCTTC. As protein: CATSREGSRGGGLGGYTF.

The chain carries TRBV25-1 and TRBJ2-3; either TRBD1 or TRBD2 may supply D (5 bases each). There are 15 residues in the CDR3. Germline V lookup: CDR1 MGHDK, CDR2 SYGVNS. Between the trimmed V and J ends, which lost 5 bases and 2 bases, there was a span of 14 bases. CDR3 residues: CASSFQGAITDTQYF. CDR3 nucleotides: TGTGCCAGCAGTTTTCAGGGAGCGATCACAGATACGCAGTATTTT.

The J gene is TRBJ1-5, the V gene TRBV28, with D possibly matching TRBD1 (5 bases). In germline, CDR1 is MDHEN, CDR2 SYDVKM. This CDR3 contains 14 residues. Trimming took 1 base from V and 2 from J, leaving 6 bases between them. CDR3 nucleotide sequence: TGTGCCAGCAGTTTATCGGGGCGCAATCAGCCCCAGCATTTT. It encodes CASSLSGRNQPQHF.

The chain carries TRBV10-3 and TRBJ1-2; D is perhaps TRBD1 (6 bases). V was clipped by 3 bases and J by 3 bases, with 14 bases between them. This CDR3 region has 15 residues. Looked up from germline, CDR1 is ENHRY and CDR2 is SYGVKD. CDR3 bases: TGTGCCATCAGTGACCGGGAGGCAGGGGACTATGGCTACACCTTC. Residues: CAISDREAGDYGYTF.

The V call is TRBV19, the J call TRBJ1-4; D remains ambiguous. With 4 bases removed from V and 3 bases from J, the gap between germline ends came to 9 bases. The CDR3 extends over 14 amino acids. Germline V gene sequence: CDR1 LNHDA, CDR2 SQIVND (reference sequence). CDR3 bases: TGTGCCAGTAGTACGCTTAGTTCTAATGAAAAACTGTTTTTT. It yields the protein CASSTLSSNEKLFF.

This clone has more than one count but fewer than ten. This chain joins TRBV7-3 and TRBJ2-1, with 8 bases aligning to TRBD2. Germline V gene sequence: CDR1 SGHTA, CDR2 FQGTGA. Trimming at V came to 5 bases and at J to 0 bases, leaving 6 bases not matched to a gene. The CDR3 sequence is 16 residues long. CDR3 in DNA: TGTGCCAGCAGCGAGCGAGCGGGGGCCTCCTACAATGAGCAGTTCTTC. Protein: CASSERAGASYNEQFF. The whole variable domain, filled in from reference TRBV7-3 and TRBJ2-1, reads GAGVSQTPSNKVTEKGKYVELRCDPISGHTALYWYRQSLGQGPEFLIYFQGTGAADDSGLPNDRFFAVRPEGSVSTLKIQRTERGDSAVYLCASSERAGASYNEQFFGPGTRLTVL.

The rearrangement joins TRBV28 to TRBJ1-5; D might be TRBD1 (5 bases). Trimming took off 8 bases at V and 3 bases at J, with 8 bases between the two ends. Germline V gene data show CDR1 as MDHEN and CDR2 as SYDVKM. The CDR3 contains 12 residues. The CDR3 region is CASWTNNQPQHF. The DNA for the CDR3 is TGTGCCAGCTGGACAAACAATCAGCCCCAGCATTTT.

The V gene is TRBV5-1, the J gene TRBJ2-4, with 10 bases fitting TRBD2. This CDR3 is built from 14 residues. Germline V gene data show CDR1 as SGHRS and CDR2 as YFSETQ. The V segment lost 4 bases and the J segment 5 bases; nucleotides outside the gene matches: 3. The CDR3 DNA is TGCGCCAGCAGCAGCGGGACTAGCGAAAACATTCAGTACTTC. Translation: CASSSGTSENIQYF.

This clone was seen more than once but under ten times. This chain joins TRBV9 and TRBJ2-2; TRBD1 matches 12 bases. This CDR3 spans 16 amino acids. The germline V gene encodes CDR1 SGDLS and CDR2 YYNGEE. The J segment lost 5 bases and the V segment lost 4 bases, leaving 6 bases of the junction unmatched. The CDR3 sequence is CASSPGQGAVTGELFF. CDR3 nucleotide sequence: TGTGCCAGCAGCCCGGGACAGGGGGCAGTTACCGGGGAGCTGTTTTTT.

This chain joins TRBV6-5 and TRBJ2-3; TRBD2 is a possible D gene (6 bases). Germline loops: CDR1 MNHEY, CDR2 SVGAGI. Trimming left V 7 bases short and J 6 bases short, with 20 bases between. CDR3 length equals 15 residues. The CDR3 DNA follows: TGTGCCAGCACCCCCGGCCGGGGGACGGCGGATACGCAGTATTTT. This encodes CASTPGRGTADTQYF.

The chain carries TRBV14 and TRBJ2-7, with 7 bases aligning to TRBD2. Trimming at V came to 4 bases and at J to 9 bases, leaving 3 bases not matched to a gene. The CDR3 contains 11 residues. From germline, CDR1 is SGHDN and CDR2 FVKESK. The DNA of the CDR3 is TGTGCCAGCAGCCGGGGGGGTCGGCAGTACTTC. Its protein is CASSRGGRQYF.

The CDR3 is CASSVGRRTNEQFF. The CDR3, as DNA: TGTGCCAGCAGCGTAGGTCGCAGGACCAATGAGCAGTTCTTC. The chain uses TRBV9 and TRBJ2-1; no definite D call. The germline CDR1 and CDR2 sequences are SGDLS and YYNGEE. V lost 0 bases, J lost 6 bases, and 10 bases lay in between. The CDR3 loop spans 14 amino acids.

The chain employs TRBV30 and TRBJ2-2, with 8 bases that match TRBD1. This CDR3 contains 14 residues. Trimming at V came to 0 bases and at J to 7 bases, leaving 4 bases not matched to a gene. Germline V CDR1 and CDR2: GTSNPN, SVGIG (reference sequence). As DNA, the CDR3 is TGTGCCTGGAGTGTGTCAGGGGGCGGCGGGGAGCTGTTTTTT. Encoded protein: CAWSVSGGGGELFF.

In nucleotides, the CDR3 is TGTGCCAGCAGCGCTAACCTGTATGGCTACACCTTC. Protein: CASSANLYGYTF. The chain carries TRBV7-9 and TRBJ1-2; D gene uncertain. CDR1 is SEHNR and CDR2 is FQNEAQ in the germline V gene (reference sequence). This CDR3 contains 12 residues. Trimming left V 5 bases short and J 5 bases short, with 9 bases between.

V and J are TRBV19 and TRBJ2-2, with 13 bases lining up with TRBD2. Germline V gene sequence: CDR1 LNHDA, CDR2 SQIVND (reference sequence). With 5 bases clipped from V and 6 bases from J, the junction kept 6 bases outside the gene matches. The CDR3 has 16 residues. CDR3 nucleotide sequence: TGTGCCAGTAGTCCACTAGCGGGGGGGCCGTCCGGGGAGCTGTTTTTT. This encodes CASSPLAGGPSGELFF.

V and J are TRBV7-2 and TRBJ2-1; the D gene is possibly TRBD2 (6 bases). The CDR3 runs 15 residues. V lost 5 bases and J lost 9, with 20 bases in between. The germline gives CDR1 SGHTA, CDR2 FQGNSA. The CDR3 region has the DNA TGTGCCAGCAGCACTAGCTCGGGCAGGGTTGGTGAGCAGTTCTTC. This gives the protein CASSTSSGRVGEQFF.

This rearrangement joins TRBV30 to TRBJ1-2, with D hard to call. Between the trimmed V and J ends, which lost 0 bases and 8 bases, there was a span of 7 bases. The germline gives CDR1 GTSNPN, CDR2 SVGIG (reference sequence). This CDR3 is 11 amino acids long. The CDR3 protein is CAWSVTSGYTF. The CDR3 bases are TGTGCCTGGAGTGTTACATCGGGCTACACCTTC.